A selection of T cell receptor beta chains follows, all from one sample in a study of blood T cell repertoires in COVID-19. Here immunoSEQ multiplex PCR was the method, and the copy in TCRdb shows in-frame clones only, minus some. The top ten hold approximately 3.5% of the sample, which has about 240,000 clones, around 84% seen once. Specimen: peripheral blood. Receptors were obtained from a woman under 30 with acute or convalescent COVID-19. The CDR3 runs from the conserved cysteine through the conserved F or W. D genes are given only for firm matches. For some rows the clone size is stated as once, few or many, or as a class when expanded; others skip it.

v_call: TRBV7-2; d_call: TRBD1; clone_size: few; j_call: TRBJ1-2; cdr3_length: 15; cdr3_aa: CASSPSRDSTLGYTF; cdr3_nt: TGTGCCAGCAGCCCCTCCCGGGACAGCACCCTTGGCTACACCTTC
v_call: TRBV5-7; d_call: .; clone_size: .; j_call: TRBJ1-2; cdr3_length: 15; cdr3_aa: CASSISDRSNYGYTF; cdr3_nt: TGTGCCAGCAGCATTTCGGACAGATCTAACTATGGCTACACCTTC
v_call: TRBV18; d_call: TRBD2; clone_size: once; j_call: TRBJ2-1; cdr3_length: 20; cdr3_aa: CASSPKGLGPPSTTYNEQFF; cdr3_nt: TGTGCCAGCTCACCAAAGGGACTAGGCCCTCCCTCTACGACGTACAATGAGCAGTTCTTC
v_call: TRBV10-3; d_call: .; clone_size: once; j_call: TRBJ2-1; cdr3_length: 11; cdr3_aa: CAISVSTEQFF; cdr3_nt: TGTGCCATCAGTGTTAGCACTGAGCAGTTCTTC
v_call: TRBV7-9; d_call: .; clone_size: .; j_call: TRBJ1-2; cdr3_length: 14; cdr3_aa: CASSGGAAGDGYTF; cdr3_nt: TGTGCCAGCAGCGGAGGGGCAGCTGGCGATGGCTACACCTTC
v_call: TRBV28; d_call: .; clone_size: .; j_call: TRBJ1-2; cdr3_length: 13; cdr3_aa: CASSSGASYGYTF; cdr3_nt: TGTGCCAGCAGTTCAGGGGCAAGCTATGGCTACACCTTC
v_call: TRBV2; d_call: .; clone_size: .; j_call: TRBJ1-1; cdr3_length: 13; cdr3_aa: CASSYRVQGEAFF; cdr3_nt: TGTGCCAGCAGTTACAGGGTCCAGGGTGAAGCTTTCTTT
v_call: TRBV7-6; d_call: TRBD2; clone_size: once; j_call: TRBJ2-2; cdr3_length: 18; cdr3_aa: CASSPDPTSGRPGGELFF; cdr3_nt: TGTGCCAGCAGCCCAGACCCGACTAGCGGGAGACCGGGGGGGGAGCTGTTTTTT
v_call: TRBV28; d_call: .; clone_size: .; j_call: TRBJ2-1; cdr3_length: 16; cdr3_aa: CASSLSPQGRYNEQFF; cdr3_nt: TGTGCCAGCAGTTTATCCCCCCAGGGCAGATACAATGAGCAGTTCTTC
v_call: TRBV12-3/TRBV12-4; d_call: .; clone_size: .; j_call: TRBJ1-1; cdr3_length: 12; cdr3_aa: CASSYPGQGAFF; cdr3_nt: TGTGCCAGCAGTTACCCGGGACAAGGGGCTTTCTTT
v_call: TRBV6-1; d_call: .; clone_size: .; j_call: TRBJ1-5; cdr3_length: 17; cdr3_aa: CASSEALRGAANQPQHF; cdr3_nt: TGTGCCAGCAGTGAAGCGCTTCGGGGGGCTGCAAATCAGCCCCAGCATTTT
v_call: TRBV21-1; d_call: .; clone_size: .; j_call: TRBJ1-5; cdr3_length: 16; cdr3_aa: CASNQLDSEVSQPQHF; cdr3_nt: TGTGCCAGCAACCAACTGGACAGTGAGGTCAGTCAGCCCCAGCATTTT
v_call: TRBV9; d_call: TRBD1; clone_size: .; j_call: TRBJ2-2; cdr3_length: 14; cdr3_aa: CASSVAGGTGELFF; cdr3_nt: TGTGCCAGCAGCGTAGCAGGGGGCACCGGGGAGCTGTTTTTT
v_call: TRBV7-9; d_call: .; clone_size: once; j_call: TRBJ1-2; cdr3_length: 12; cdr3_aa: CASSLTEMGYTF; cdr3_nt: TGTGCCAGCAGCTTAACAGAGATGGGCTACACCTTC
v_call: TRBV11-2; d_call: .; clone_size: .; j_call: TRBJ2-1; cdr3_length: 17; cdr3_aa: CASSLASATAETNEQFF; cdr3_nt: TGTGCCAGCAGCTTAGCTAGCGCCACCGCTGAAACCAATGAGCAGTTCTTC
v_call: TRBV12-3/TRBV12-4; d_call: TRBD1; clone_size: .; j_call: TRBJ1-1; cdr3_length: 11; cdr3_aa: CASSLQGGAFF; cdr3_nt: TGTGCCAGCAGTTTACAGGGGGGAGCTTTCTTT
v_call: TRBV19; d_call: .; clone_size: .; j_call: TRBJ1-2; cdr3_length: 15; cdr3_aa: CASSILLRGGYGYTF; cdr3_nt: TGTGCCAGTAGTATCCTACTCAGGGGCGGCTATGGCTACACCTTC
v_call: TRBV2; d_call: TRBD1; clone_size: .; j_call: TRBJ1-5; cdr3_length: 14; cdr3_aa: CASSFTGGSQPQHF; cdr3_nt: TGTGCCAGCAGTTTTACAGGGGGCAGTCAGCCCCAGCATTTT
v_call: TRBV4-3; d_call: .; clone_size: .; j_call: TRBJ1-6; cdr3_length: 16; cdr3_aa: CASSQDVGTRVSPLHF; cdr3_nt: TGCGCCAGCAGCCAAGATGTCGGGACAAGAGTTTCACCCCTCCACTTT
v_call: TRBV7-2; d_call: .; clone_size: .; j_call: TRBJ2-2; cdr3_length: 14; cdr3_aa: CASSLGVNTGELFF; cdr3_nt: TGTGCCAGCAGCCTCGGAGTTAACACCGGGGAGCTGTTTTTT
v_call: TRBV9; d_call: .; clone_size: .; j_call: TRBJ2-1; cdr3_length: 16; cdr3_aa: CASSVDGSPIYNEQFF; cdr3_nt: TGTGCCAGCAGCGTAGACGGGAGCCCCATATACAATGAGCAGTTCTTC
v_call: TRBV9; d_call: .; clone_size: .; j_call: TRBJ2-3; cdr3_length: 15; cdr3_aa: CASSVAANGVDTQYF; cdr3_nt: TGTGCCAGCAGCGTAGCAGCGAACGGGGTGGATACGCAGTATTTT
v_call: TRBV9; d_call: .; clone_size: .; j_call: TRBJ2-5; cdr3_length: 12; cdr3_aa: CASSVDGGTQYF; cdr3_nt: TGTGCCAGCAGCGTAGATGGAGGGACCCAGTACTTC
v_call: TRBV15; d_call: .; clone_size: .; j_call: TRBJ1-4; cdr3_length: 16; cdr3_aa: CATSLLDGAYNEKLFF; cdr3_nt: TGTGCCACCAGCTTGCTCGACGGAGCGTATAATGAAAAACTGTTTTTT
v_call: TRBV4-1; d_call: TRBD2; clone_size: .; j_call: TRBJ2-1; cdr3_length: 14; cdr3_aa: CASSQGLVGNEQFF; cdr3_nt: TGCGCCAGCAGCCAGGGACTAGTAGGAAATGAGCAGTTCTTC
v_call: TRBV4-3; d_call: TRBD2; clone_size: .; j_call: TRBJ2-1; cdr3_length: 16; cdr3_aa: CASSQEGLAGVTEQFF; cdr3_nt: TGCGCCAGCAGCCAAGAAGGGCTAGCGGGAGTTACTGAGCAGTTCTTC
v_call: TRBV27; d_call: .; clone_size: .; j_call: TRBJ2-1; cdr3_length: 17; cdr3_aa: CASSLYSGSGRRNEQFF; cdr3_nt: TGTGCCAGCAGTTTATACAGTGGGTCAGGCCGCCGCAATGAGCAGTTCTTC
v_call: TRBV9; d_call: TRBD1; clone_size: .; j_call: TRBJ2-1; cdr3_length: 15; cdr3_aa: CASSDRGFSYNEQFF; cdr3_nt: TGTGCCAGCAGCGACAGGGGATTCTCCTACAATGAGCAGTTCTTC
v_call: TRBV5-1; d_call: TRBD1; clone_size: .; j_call: TRBJ2-5; cdr3_length: 15; cdr3_aa: CASSSGDTGEETQYF; cdr3_nt: TGCGCCAGCAGCTCAGGGGACACAGGGGAAGAGACCCAGTACTTC
v_call: TRBV18; d_call: .; clone_size: once; j_call: TRBJ1-6; cdr3_length: 14; cdr3_aa: CASSPGGRDSPLHF; cdr3_nt: TGTGCCAGCTCACCGGGAGGGAGGGATTCACCCCTCCACTTT
v_call: TRBV4-3; d_call: TRBD2; clone_size: .; j_call: TRBJ2-7; cdr3_length: 16; cdr3_aa: CASSQGVSGGLYEQYF; cdr3_nt: TGCGCCAGCAGCCAAGGGGTTAGCGGGGGTCTGTACGAGCAGTACTTC
v_call: TRBV5-6; d_call: .; clone_size: .; j_call: TRBJ1-3; cdr3_length: 17; cdr3_aa: CASSLVGRILLGNTIYF; cdr3_nt: TGTGCCAGCAGCTTGGTCGGGAGGATTTTGCTGGGAAACACCATATATTTT
v_call: TRBV7-2; d_call: TRBD2; clone_size: .; j_call: TRBJ2-7; cdr3_length: 17; cdr3_aa: CASSLTEGLAGGHEQYF; cdr3_nt: TGTGCCAGCAGCTTAACGGAGGGACTAGCGGGAGGGCACGAGCAGTACTTC
v_call: TRBV27; d_call: TRBD1; clone_size: once; j_call: TRBJ2-7; cdr3_length: 15; cdr3_aa: CASREDRAYSAEQYF; cdr3_nt: TGTGCCAGCAGGGAAGACAGGGCGTATTCCGCCGAGCAGTACTTC
v_call: TRBV30; d_call: TRBD2; clone_size: few; j_call: TRBJ2-1; cdr3_length: 15; cdr3_aa: CAWVGGRSSYNEQFF; cdr3_nt: TGTGCCTGGGTCGGCGGGAGGAGCTCCTACAATGAGCAGTTCTTC
v_call: TRBV2; d_call: TRBD1; clone_size: many; j_call: TRBJ1-2; cdr3_length: 17; cdr3_aa: CASSEALGNRGNYGYTF; cdr3_nt: TGTGCCAGCAGTGAGGCGCTAGGTAACAGGGGTAACTATGGCTACACCTTC
v_call: TRBV5-6; d_call: TRBD1; clone_size: .; j_call: TRBJ1-6; cdr3_length: 17; cdr3_aa: CASSLALTGGSYSPLHF; cdr3_nt: TGTGCCAGCAGCCTGGCCCTTACAGGGGGATCCTATTCACCCCTCCACTTT
v_call: TRBV29-1; d_call: .; clone_size: .; j_call: TRBJ2-2; cdr3_length: 15; cdr3_aa: CSVEEGQTNTGELFF; cdr3_nt: TGCAGCGTTGAAGAAGGCCAGACTAACACCGGGGAGCTGTTTTTT
v_call: TRBV5-6; d_call: .; clone_size: once; j_call: TRBJ2-1; cdr3_length: 15; cdr3_aa: CASSLFEEGVGEQFF; cdr3_nt: TGTGCCAGCAGCTTATTCGAGGAGGGAGTTGGTGAGCAGTTCTTC
v_call: TRBV14; d_call: .; clone_size: few; j_call: TRBJ2-7; cdr3_length: 12; cdr3_aa: CASSQQGYEQYF; cdr3_nt: TGTGCCAGCAGCCAACAGGGCTACGAGCAGTACTTC
v_call: TRBV21-1; d_call: .; clone_size: .; j_call: TRBJ2-7; cdr3_length: 15; cdr3_aa: CASSKCGGEAYEQYF; cdr3_nt: TGTGCCAGCAGCAAATGTGGGGGGGAGGCCTACGAGCAGTACTTC
v_call: TRBV3-1/TRBV3-2; d_call: .; clone_size: many; j_call: TRBJ1-2; cdr3_length: 15; cdr3_aa: CASSQGSSYNYGYTF; cdr3_nt: TGTGCCAGCAGCCAAGGCTCGAGTTATAACTATGGCTACACCTTC
v_call: TRBV6-6; d_call: .; clone_size: few; j_call: TRBJ1-1; cdr3_length: 14; cdr3_aa: CASSYPPENTEAFF; cdr3_nt: TGTGCCAGCAGTTACCCTCCAGAGAACACTGAAGCTTTCTTT
v_call: TRBV4-2; d_call: .; clone_size: .; j_call: TRBJ2-7; cdr3_length: 12; cdr3_aa: CASSREEGEQYF; cdr3_nt: TGTGCCAGCAGCCGCGAAGAGGGAGAGCAGTACTTC
v_call: TRBV28; d_call: .; clone_size: .; j_call: TRBJ1-1; cdr3_length: 12; cdr3_aa: CASSLPTGMTFF; cdr3_nt: TGTGCCAGCAGTTTACCTACAGGGATGACTTTCTTT
v_call: TRBV4-1; d_call: .; clone_size: .; j_call: TRBJ2-1; cdr3_length: 16; cdr3_aa: CASSQGIGQGSDEQFF; cdr3_nt: TGCGCCAGCAGCCAAGGGATTGGCCAGGGATCCGATGAGCAGTTCTTC
v_call: TRBV2; d_call: .; clone_size: .; j_call: TRBJ1-1; cdr3_length: 12; cdr3_aa: CASSLTGTEAFF; cdr3_nt: TGTGCCAGCAGTCTAACGGGGACTGAAGCTTTCTTT
v_call: TRBV18; d_call: .; clone_size: .; j_call: TRBJ1-2; cdr3_length: 15; cdr3_aa: CASSPTDSQGLGYTF; cdr3_nt: TGTGCCAGCTCACCAACCGACAGCCAGGGGTTGGGCTACACCTTC
v_call: TRBV6-2/TRBV6-3; d_call: TRBD1; clone_size: .; j_call: TRBJ1-5; cdr3_length: 16; cdr3_aa: CASSYGGQGATQPQHF; cdr3_nt: TGTGCCAGCAGTTACGGGGGACAGGGGGCGACCCAGCCCCAGCATTTT
v_call: TRBV23-1; d_call: TRBD1; clone_size: .; j_call: TRBJ1-5; cdr3_length: 16; cdr3_aa: CASSHLDRGPDQPQHF; cdr3_nt: TGCGCCAGCAGTCACCTCGACAGGGGACCGGATCAGCCCCAGCATTTT